This T cell receptor beta chain is from a study of cytomegalovirus exposure and HLA in healthy donors. PCR amplification relied on 60 Vbeta primers (plus 13 Jbeta primers). Some clones are missing from TCRdb's copy, which holds only in-frame ones; the method was immunoSEQ multiplex PCR. The table lists around 160,000 clones, 80% to 85% of them singletons. CDR1 and CDR2 from the germline V gene are SGHNT and YYREEE (reference sequence). V was clipped by 0 bases and J by 4 bases, with 13 bases between them. This CDR3 comprises 15 residues. Points on this clone: Antigen unknown.

General study points: Available immune exposure information covered CMV serostatus only. A later analysis showed TCR association rates differing by HLA locus, peaking at DRB1 and lowest at HLA-C. Common viral pathogens seemed, in a later analysis, to connect with several of the most significant clusters.

The V gene is TRBV5-4, the J gene TRBJ1-1, with a possible D match to TRBD1 (6 bases). This receptor was identified in a man over 45 in good health and CMV-seropositive. Sequencing used PBMCs. The CDR3 coding sequence is TGTGCCAGCAGCTTGGAATGGGGGCCGGGCACTGAAGCTTTCTTT. Amino acid sequence: CASSLEWGPGTEAFF. The whole variable domain, filled in from reference TRBV5-4 and TRBJ1-1, reads ETGVTQSPTHLIKTRGQQVTLRCSSQSGHNTVSWYQQALGQGPQFIFQYYREEENGRGNFPPRFSGLQFPNYSSELNVNALELDDSALYLCASSLEWGPGTEAFFGQGTRLTVV.